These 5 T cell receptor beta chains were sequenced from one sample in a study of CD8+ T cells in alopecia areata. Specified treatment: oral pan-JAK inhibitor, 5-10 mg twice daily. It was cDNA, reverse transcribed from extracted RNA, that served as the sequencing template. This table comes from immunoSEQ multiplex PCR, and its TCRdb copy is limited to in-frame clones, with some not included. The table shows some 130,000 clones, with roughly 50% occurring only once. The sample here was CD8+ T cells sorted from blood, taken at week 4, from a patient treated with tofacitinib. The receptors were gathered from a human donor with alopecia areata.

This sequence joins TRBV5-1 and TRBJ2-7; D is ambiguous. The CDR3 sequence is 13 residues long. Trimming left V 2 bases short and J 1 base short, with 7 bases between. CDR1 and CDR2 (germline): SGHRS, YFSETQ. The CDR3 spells CASSLTNSYEQYF. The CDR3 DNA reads TGCGCCAGCAGCTTAACCAATTCCTACGAGCAGTACTTC.

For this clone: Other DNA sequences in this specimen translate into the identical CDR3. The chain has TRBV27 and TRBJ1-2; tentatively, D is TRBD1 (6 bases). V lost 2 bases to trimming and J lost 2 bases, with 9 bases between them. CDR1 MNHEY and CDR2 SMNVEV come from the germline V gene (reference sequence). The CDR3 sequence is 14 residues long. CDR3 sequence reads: CASSLGGANYGYTF. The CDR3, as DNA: TGTGCCAGCAGTTTAGGGGGGGCGAACTATGGCTACACCTTC.

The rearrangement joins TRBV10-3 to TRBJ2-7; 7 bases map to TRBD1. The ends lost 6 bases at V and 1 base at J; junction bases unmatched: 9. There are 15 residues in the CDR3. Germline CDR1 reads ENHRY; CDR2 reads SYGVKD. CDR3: CAISPGDSRSYEQYF. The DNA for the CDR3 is TGTGCCATCAGCCCTGGGGACAGCAGATCCTACGAGCAGTACTTC.

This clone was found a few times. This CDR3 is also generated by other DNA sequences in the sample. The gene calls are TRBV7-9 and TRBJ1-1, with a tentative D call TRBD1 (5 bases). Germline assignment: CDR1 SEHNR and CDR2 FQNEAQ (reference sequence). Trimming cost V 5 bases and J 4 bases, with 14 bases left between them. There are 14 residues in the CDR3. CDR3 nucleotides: TGTGCCAGCAGCCCGGGACTGTTAGGCACTGAAGCTTTCTTT. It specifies CASSPGLLGTEAFF.

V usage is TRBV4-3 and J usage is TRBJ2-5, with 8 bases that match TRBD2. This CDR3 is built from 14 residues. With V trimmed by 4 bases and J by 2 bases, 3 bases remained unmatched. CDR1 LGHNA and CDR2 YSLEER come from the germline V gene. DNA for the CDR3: TGCGCCAGCAGCCGCGGGGGGACGCAAGAGACCCAGTACTTC. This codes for CASSRGGTQETQYF.